Each of the 14 T cell receptor beta chains below was sequenced from the same sample in a study of blood T cell repertoires in COVID-19. This table comes from immunoSEQ multiplex PCR, and its TCRdb copy is limited to in-frame clones, with some not included. Of 130,000 or so clones listed, around 63% were seen once; the top ten hold roughly 2%. The material sequenced was peripheral blood. All receptors derive from a woman aged 70 to 79 with acute or convalescent COVID-19.

This clone occurred a few times. This chain connects TRBV6-5 to TRBJ1-2; D is uncertain. CDR1 is MNHEY and CDR2 is SVGAGI in the germline V gene. With 6 bases removed from V and 1 base from J, the gap between germline ends came to 15 bases. The CDR3 spans 15 residues. In DNA, the CDR3 is TGTGCCAGCAGGGCGGTCGGATCAATTAACTATGGCTACACCTTC. Its translation: CASRAVGSINYGYTF.

In this sample, this clone turned up a few times. The rearrangement joins TRBV7-2 to TRBJ2-6; TRBD2 matches 7 bases. Germline V lookup: CDR1 SGHTA, CDR2 FQGNSA. The CDR3 has 16 amino acids. With 1 base clipped from V and 2 bases from J, the junction kept 2 bases outside the gene matches. This CDR3 is CASSLGRGAGANVLTF. Written as DNA, the CDR3 is TGTGCCAGCAGCTTAGGTCGGGGGGCTGGGGCCAACGTCCTGACTTTC.

This sequence joins TRBV7-2 and TRBJ2-1, with a tentative D call TRBD1 (6 bases). V was pared by 3 bases and J by 6 bases, with 15 bases between. Germline V gene data show CDR1 as SGHTA and CDR2 as FQGNSA. This CDR3 has 15 amino acids. CDR3 region: CASSFDLIGGNEQFF. The CDR3 DNA follows: TGTGCCAGCAGCTTCGATTTAATAGGGGGCAATGAGCAGTTCTTC.

Written as DNA, the CDR3 is TGTGCCAGCAGTTATGGGCAGGGGTCCCAAGAGACCCAGTACTTC. Translation gives CASSYGQGSQETQYF. The chain recombines TRBV6-5 with TRBJ2-5; tentative D call: TRBD1 (6 bases). Looked up from germline, CDR1 is MNHEY and CDR2 is SVGAGI. CDR3 length equals 15 residues. The V end lost 3 bases, the J end lost 1 base, and 12 bases lay between the germline ends.

V usage is TRBV4-3 and J usage is TRBJ1-2; the match to TRBD1 covers 8 bases. The CDR3 covers 14 residues. The V segment lost 0 bases and the J segment 6 bases; nucleotides outside the gene matches: 3. In germline, CDR1 is LGHNA, CDR2 YSLEER. The CDR3 spells CASSQETGENGYTF. CDR3 nucleotide sequence: TGCGCCAGCAGCCAAGAGACAGGGGAGAATGGCTACACCTTC.

This chain connects TRBV28 to TRBJ2-2; the D gene is possibly TRBD1 (5 bases). V shed 3 bases and J shed 7 bases, with 15 bases lying between them. The CDR3 totals 15 residues. The germline V gene has CDR1 MDHEN and CDR2 SYDVKM. CDR3 region: CASSFDHRNIGELFF. The CDR3 coding sequence is TGTGCCAGCAGTTTTGATCACAGGAATATCGGGGAGCTGTTTTTT.

This chain uses TRBV7-9 with TRBJ1-6; D remains ambiguous. V was pared by 1 base and J by 7 bases, with 14 bases between. This CDR3 is 16 amino acids long. CDR1 is SEHNR and CDR2 is FQNEAQ in the germline V gene (reference sequence). The CDR3 loop reads CASSLERTLGNSPLHF. CDR3 DNA sequence: TGTGCCAGCAGCTTAGAGCGGACTCTGGGGAATTCACCCCTCCACTTT.

This clone was observed a single time. J is TRBJ2-7 and V is TRBV19, with 8 bases matching TRBD2. The CDR3 totals 15 residues. From germline, CDR1 is LNHDA and CDR2 SQIVND (reference sequence). After removal of 5 bases from V and 3 bases from J, the junction contained 9 bases not matched to a gene. CDR3 sequence: CASSYTAGVYYEQYF. CDR3 in DNA: TGTGCCAGTAGTTACACAGCGGGGGTTTACTACGAGCAGTACTTC.

J is TRBJ1-4 and V is TRBV6-2 or TRBV6-3, with D possibly being TRBD1 (6 bases). The ends were cut back, 6 bases at V and 6 bases at J, with 17 bases in the middle. The germline V gene encodes CDR1 MNHEY and CDR2 SVGEGT. This CDR3 has 15 residues. CDR3 DNA: TGTGCCAGCAGCGTACAGGGCGGCGTGGATGAAAAACTGTTTTTT. Translation: CASSVQGGVDEKLFF.

The chain joins TRBV27 to TRBJ1-4; perhaps TRBD1 as D (6 bases). V lost 2 bases to trimming and J lost 7 bases, with 11 bases between them. The CDR3 runs 14 residues. Germline loops: CDR1 MNHEY, CDR2 SMNVEV (reference sequence). The CDR3 is CASSLTGLVEKLFF. The CDR3 DNA follows: TGTGCCAGCAGTTTAACAGGGTTGGTTGAAAAACTGTTTTTT.

In its sample, this clone was seen a few times. V is TRBV11-2 and J is TRBJ1-5; D unresolved. Between the trimmed V and J ends, which lost 5 bases and 2 bases, there was a span of 7 bases. This CDR3 is 13 amino acids long. Germline V CDR1 and CDR2: SGHAT, FQNNGV. The CDR3 loop reads CASSPGGNQPQHF. The CDR3 nucleotides read TGTGCCAGCAGCCCCGGGGGCAATCAGCCCCAGCATTTT.

V and J are TRBV5-1 and TRBJ2-7; 7 bases agree with TRBD1. CDR3 length: 14 residues. Germline values: CDR1 SGHRS, CDR2 YFSETQ. V lost 4 bases, J lost 7 bases, and 11 bases stayed unmatched. The CDR3 loop reads CASSGDTGEGEQYF. CDR3 nucleotide sequence: TGCGCCAGCAGCGGGGACACAGGGGAAGGGGAGCAGTACTTC.

V usage is TRBV7-9 and J usage is TRBJ2-6; TRBD2 matches 7 bases. V was clipped by 1 base and J by 0 bases; unmatched bases: 3. Looked up from germline, CDR1 is SEHNR and CDR2 is FQNEAQ (reference sequence). This CDR3 has 17 amino acids. CDR3 residues: CASSLEAGSSGANVLTF. In nucleotides, the CDR3 is TGTGCCAGCAGCTTAGAAGCGGGGTCCTCTGGGGCCAACGTCCTGACTTTC.

V is TRBV7-2 and J is TRBJ2-7, with a possible D match to TRBD1 (8 bases). CDR1 is SGHTA and CDR2 is FQGNSA in the germline V gene. V was pared by 5 bases and J by 2 bases, with 22 bases between. CDR3 size: 17 residues. The chain's CDR3 is CASSRKAGQGGPYEQYF. The DNA of the CDR3 is TGTGCCAGCAGCCGCAAGGCTGGACAGGGAGGGCCCTACGAGCAGTACTTC.